This T cell receptor (beta chain) originates from a study of beta chain features in type 1 diabetes. At the level of the study: Sorted cells examined across all samples numbered 85 million to 130 million. Study-level points and caveats: Within patients, naive, central memory and Treg TCRB repertoires seemed more similar than within healthy donors. VDJ junctions sequenced from type 1 diabetes patients showed fewer insertions and more deletions. Researchers report that Type 1 diabetes patients had moderately but significantly shorter TCRB CDR3s across all four CD4+ subsets.

Regarding this clone: The antigen is unknown.

This CDR3 contains 12 residues. Germline lookup yields CDR1 SQVTM and CDR2 ANQGSEA. The V end lost 4 bases, the J end lost 6 bases, and 13 bases lay between the germline ends. The authors reverse transcribed all of the isolated RNA, so sequencing captured expressed TCRB transcripts. Clones were sequenced by immunoSEQ multiplex PCR, and TCRdb holds only the in-frame ones, with some missing. The sample records 640,000 or so clones, about 14% being singletons. The source is a man aged 18 to 29 with type 1 diabetes. The chain uses TRBV29-1 and TRBJ2-7, with no clear D. The specimen was naive CD4+ T cells from blood. This chain's CDR3 is CSVGLSPGEQYF. CDR3 in DNA: TGCAGCGTTGGGTTGTCCCCTGGCGAGCAGTACTTC.